The rows below give T cell receptor beta chains drawn from one sample of a study of identifying expanded T cells in peripheral blood. Sequencing used immunoSEQ multiplex PCR; TCRdb keeps in-frame clones, though not all of them. The sample has 75,000 to 95,000 clones, about 89% seen once. The sequenced sample consisted of blood. The origin of the receptors is a person between 18 and 70 years old in good health. The CDR3 runs from the conserved cysteine through the conserved F or W. D genes are given only for firm matches. The size entry is marked missing in some rows and otherwise reads once, few, many or a size class.

d_call clone_size j_call v_call cdr3_aa cdr3_nt
TRBD1 - TRBJ1-4 TRBV4-1 CASSQADRGAPNEKLFF TGCGCCAGCAGCCAAGCTGACAGGGGTGCCCCTAATGAAAAACTGTTTTTT
- once TRBJ1-2 TRBV6-6 CASRGEEVYGYTF TGTGCCAGCAGGGGAGAGGAAGTCTATGGCTACACCTTC
- - TRBJ1-3 TRBV6-1 CASTALGGGNTIYF TGTGCCAGCACCGCCCTCGGTGGGGGAAACACCATATATTTT
TRBD1 - TRBJ1-4 TRBV7-9 CASSLWGQSTNEKLFF TGTGCCAGCAGCTTATGGGGACAGTCAACTAATGAAAAACTGTTTTTT
- - TRBJ1-4 TRBV7-2 CASSLIGDIRDATNEKLFF TGTGCCAGCAGCTTAATTGGGGACATTCGGGATGCAACTAATGAAAAACTGTTTTTT
- - TRBJ2-5 TRBV9 CASSPPTGTGTQYF TGTGCCAGCAGCCCACCCACGGGGACTGGGACCCAGTACTTC
- - TRBJ1-1 TRBV9 CASNLMNTEAFF TGTGCCAGCAACTTGATGAACACTGAAGCTTTCTTT
- - TRBJ2-3 TRBV7-2 CASSLALGADTQYF TGTGCCAGCAGCTTAGCGCTGGGTGCAGATACGCAGTATTTT
- once TRBJ1-1 TRBV7-2 CASSIFQNTEAFF TGTGCCAGCAGCATTTTCCAGAACACTGAAGCTTTCTTT
- - TRBJ1-2 TRBV25-1 CASSEYGNDGYTF TGTGCCAGCAGTGAATATGGGAATGACGGCTACACCTTC
TRBD2 - TRBJ2-1 TRBV5-6 CASSLKGLAIGNEQFF TGTGCCAGCAGCCTTAAGGGACTAGCTATCGGCAATGAGCAGTTCTTC
TRBD1 - TRBJ2-3 TRBV19 CASRLDRGTDTQYF TGTGCCAGTAGGTTGGACAGGGGCACAGATACGCAGTATTTT
- - TRBJ2-3 TRBV4-3 CASSQAGQWEADTQYF TGCGCCAGCAGCCAAGCGGGACAGTGGGAGGCAGATACGCAGTATTTT
TRBD1 - TRBJ2-4 TRBV19 CASSIAQGAGNIQYF TGTGCCAGTAGTATCGCCCAGGGGGCAGGAAACATTCAGTACTTC
TRBD2 - TRBJ2-3 TRBV7-2 CASSSVREGITDTQYF TGTGCCAGCAGCTCCGTGAGGGAGGGAATCACAGATACGCAGTATTTT
TRBD2 - TRBJ2-1 TRBV5-4 CASRSGLANEQFF TGTGCCAGCAGGTCCGGACTAGCCAATGAGCAGTTCTTC
- - TRBJ2-5 TRBV20-1 CSAKGATTQYF TGCAGTGCTAAAGGGGCCACGACCCAGTACTTC
- - TRBJ2-1 TRBV27 CASSQWPINVEQFF TGTGCCAGCAGCCAATGGCCAATCAACGTGGAGCAGTTCTTC
- - TRBJ1-6 TRBV6-4 CASSEDTYNSPLHF TGTGCCAGCAGTGAGGACACCTATAATTCACCCCTCCACTTT
- - TRBJ1-1 TRBV7-2 CASSLPGGLNTEAFF TGTGCCAGCAGCTTACCTGGGGGGCTGAACACTGAAGCTTTCTTT
TRBD2 - TRBJ2-7 TRBV4-1 CASSQDLAGGYEQYF TGCGCCAGCAGCCAAGACCTAGCGGGGGGCTACGAGCAGTACTTC
- few TRBJ2-1 TRBV6-5 CASSFRESSYNEQFF TGTGCCAGCAGTTTCAGGGAAAGTTCTTACAATGAGCAGTTCTTC
- - TRBJ2-3 TRBV7-3 CASSLSGGLDTQYF TGTGCCAGCAGCTTATCAGGGGGACTAGATACGCAGTATTTT
- - TRBJ1-4 TRBV4-2 CASSPYLSGNNEKLFF TGTGCCAGCAGCCCCTACCTGTCGGGAAATAATGAAAAACTGTTTTTT
- - TRBJ2-7 TRBV21-1 CASSKWGPMQAPYEQYF TGTGCCAGCAGCAAATGGGGGCCCATGCAGGCCCCCTACGAGCAGTACTTC
TRBD2 - TRBJ2-7 TRBV19 CASSITSGSYEQYF TGTGCCAGTAGTATCACTAGCGGGAGCTACGAGCAGTACTTC
- - TRBJ1-1 TRBV6-5 CASIGDWGTEAFF TGTGCCAGCATAGGAGATTGGGGAACTGAAGCTTTCTTT
- few TRBJ1-5 TRBV19 CASVERSNQPQHF TGTGCCAGTGTTGAGCGGAGCAATCAGCCCCAGCATTTT
- - TRBJ2-7 TRBV5-4 CASSLSYSEQYF TGTGCCAGCAGCTTATCCTACTCCGAGCAGTACTTC
- - TRBJ1-4 TRBV28 CASSAMWLQATNEKLFF TGTGCCAGCAGCGCCATGTGGTTACAGGCAACTAATGAAAAACTGTTTTTT
TRBD1 once TRBJ1-1 TRBV19 CASSTRGGRDTEAFF TGTGCCAGTAGTACACGAGGGGGCCGGGACACTGAAGCTTTCTTT
- - TRBJ1-1 TRBV4-3 CASSQVSGNTEAFF TGCGCCAGCAGCCAAGTGTCCGGGAACACTGAAGCTTTCTTT
TRBD1 - TRBJ2-1 TRBV27 CASSLGQGASNEQFF TGTGCCAGCAGTTTAGGACAGGGGGCAAGCAATGAGCAGTTCTTC
- once TRBJ1-6 TRBV4-3 CASSQAPGQNSPLHF TGCGCCAGCAGCCAAGCCCCGGGACAAAATTCACCCCTCCACTTT
- - TRBJ1-3 TRBV18 CASSPSPGSLSGNTIYF TGTGCCAGCTCACCTTCCCCCGGATCCCTCTCTGGAAACACCATATATTTT
TRBD1 - TRBJ2-6 TRBV4-3 CASSQDRGQNNVLTF TGCGCCAGCAGCCAAGATCGGGGACAGAACAACGTCCTGACTTTC
- - TRBJ2-7 TRBV7-2 CASSIRASYEQYF TGTGCCAGCAGCATCAGGGCTTCCTACGAGCAGTACTTC
TRBD1 - TRBJ2-7 TRBV18 CASSPTDRGEQYF TGTGCCAGCTCACCTACCGACAGGGGGGAGCAGTACTTC
- - TRBJ2-7 TRBV5-1 CASSSFGAAYEQYF TGCGCCAGCAGCTCCTTCGGGGCGGCCTACGAGCAGTACTTC
TRBD1 - TRBJ2-6 TRBV12-5 CASGLVAGGYSGANVLTF TGTGCTAGTGGTTTGGTAGCAGGGGGCTACTCTGGGGCCAACGTCCTGACTTTC
- - TRBJ2-3 TRBV5-1 CASSQSGGYPSTDTQYF TGCGCCAGCAGCCAGTCCGGCGGATACCCTAGCACAGATACGCAGTATTTT
- - TRBJ1-2 TRBV7-2 CASSSQGSYGYTF TGTGCCAGCAGCTCGCAGGGTAGCTATGGCTACACCTTC
- - TRBJ1-6 TRBV6-1 CASSGFSGFNVANNSPLHF TGTGCCAGCAGTGGGTTCTCGGGGTTCAACGTCGCAAATAATTCACCCCTCCACTTT
TRBD1 - TRBJ1-2 TRBV13 CASSSGQGSDGYTF TGTGCCAGCAGCTCCGGACAGGGCTCAGATGGCTACACCTTC